This T cell receptor beta chain was found in a study of CD8+ T cells in alopecia areata. Reverse transcribed after extraction, RNA yielded cDNA as the sequencing template. Generated by immunoSEQ multiplex PCR, the TCRdb table keeps only in-frame clones and is missing some. Here the sample spans about 140,000 clones, 40% to 65% being singletons. This clone was counted a single time. Sorting of PBMCs yielded the CD4+ and CD8+ T cells. CDR1 and CDR2 (germline): MGHRA, YSYEKL. This CDR3 comprises 14 residues. V was clipped by 1 base and J by 2 bases, with 8 bases between them. The TCR comes from a human donor with alopecia areata. The gene calls are TRBV4-1 and TRBJ1-2; no definite D call. The sequenced sample was CD4+ T cells sorted from blood, obtained at week 0. The CDR3: CASSQADGNYGYTF. CDR3 sequence (DNA): TGCGCCAGCAGCCAAGCGGATGGGAACTATGGCTACACCTTC.